The present T cell receptor beta chain was sequenced within a study of radiation and T cells in renal cell carcinoma. Overall study results and limits: Top tumor clonotypes rose in blood 2 weeks post-radiation, then contracted.

Clones were read by immunoSEQ multiplex PCR, and TCRdb kept only the in-frame ones, dropping some. The sample lists about 9,600 clones, more than 60% occurring once. Treatment described: 15 Gy SBRT to primary tumor, nephrectomy 4 weeks later. This CDR3 comprises 15 residues. V lost 7 bases to trimming and J lost 7 bases; unmatched junction nucleotides: 7. CDR1 and CDR2 (germline): LNHDA, SQIVND (reference sequence). Concerning this clone itself: Its antigen is as yet unknown.

This material consisted of tumor tissue, taken from a patient whose treatment included radiotherapy and nephrectomy. This clonotype originated in a woman aged 50 to 65 with renal cell carcinoma. The chain is built from TRBV19 and TRBJ2-2; TRBD2 aligns across 12 bases. DNA of the CDR3: TGTGCCAGTACCCTAGCGGGGGGGCCTAGCGGGGAGCTGTTTTTT. This translates into CASTLAGGPSGELFF.